This TCR beta chain derives from a study of T cells in Graves' hyperthyroidism and ophthalmopathy (dated by TCRdb to between 2019 and 2020). About the full investigation: TCR V-J signatures able to tell the groups apart were searched for in a discovery cohort of 100 or so patients, of whom roughly 42 had Graves' ophthalmopathy and 55 to 65 had stable Graves' hyperthyroidism. For training and testing, the 110 or so patients in the discovery cohort were randomly divided in a 7:3 ratio. Whether ophthalmopathy could be predicted prospectively was tested in an independent validation cohort made up of fewer than 20 hyperthyroidism patients plus 17 patients who later progressed to ophthalmopathy. The study also compared thyroid tissue and blood T-cell repertoires from about six Graves' hyperthyroidism patients. The paper describes TCR Vbeta CDR3 sequencing of around 140 peripheral blood samples, made up of 43 ophthalmopathy patients, roughly 72 hyperthyroidism patients and about 17 progressor patients. Once sampling was done, hyperthyroidism patients were given methimazole at a starting dose of 30 mg daily, whereas ophthalmopathy patients were given high-dose intravenous methylprednisolone. Summary of the overall study and its limitations: In cross-validation, a model built on a 13 V-J signature told ophthalmopathy apart from stable hyperthyroidism with less than 90% sensitivity and approximately 84% specificity, and in testing the same model reached 80%/75%. Most expanded thyroid clonotypes (frequency above 0.001) were also detected in blood, a finding suggesting that blood repertoires may reflect thyroid immune responses. In validation, progression to ophthalmopathy was predicted by the model with nearly 71% sensitivity and roughly 72% specificity, a median of roughly six months before onset. No statistical method was used to set the sample size in advance, and investigators knew the group allocation.

TCR beta CDR3 regions were amplified from RNA transcripts. The TCR CDR3 was subjected to a first round of RT-PCR using the HTBI primer set and the Qiagen OneStep RT-PCR kit. A second multiplex PCR round built the libraries, followed by size selection and purification. Libraries were sequenced paired-end with 100 bp reads on an Illumina HiSeq2000. As for how the authors treated the data: Raw data were processed with SOAPnuke, discarding reads with adapters, uncalled bases, mean Phred below 15, or no exact constant-primer or identifier match. COPE v1.2.5 was used to merge high-quality paired reads, and clonotypes were defined as unique nucleotide sequences. MiTCR v1.1 was used to align the clonotypes against IMGT TRBV, TRBD and TRBJ reference segments. Analysis was restricted to V-J combinations with a frequency above 0.0001, which covered just over 98% of repertoires. The TCS score was defined as the ratio of F50 (clonal expansion) to E x V (chaos), calculated using BLOSUM62-based TCRdist between CDR3 peptides within each V-J. Welch's t-statistics and random forest reduced roughly 540 V-J features to fewer than 15, which were used in a naive Bayes classifier (R e1071). Thyroid-blood repertoire similarity was quantified with the Morisita-Horn index. TCRdb took the public reads, trimmed them with fastp at Q25, ran MiXCR for clone calling and kept in-frame beta chains. Rows matching on CDR3 protein sequence are summarized as one entry with the most common DNA and genes. The V and J calls and clone size are TCRdb's, not the authors'. The sample table records roughly 93,000 distinct CDR3 sequences; around 42% of these occur just once. The ten biggest clones cover approximately 10% of the sample.

With regard to this clonotype: The specificity of this receptor is unknown. Base qualities were left out, and no much larger clone turns up one base away.

A patient counted as having stable Graves' hyperthyroidism if no progression to ophthalmopathy occurred over 18 months of follow-up. The hyperthyroidism patients were between 18 and 65 years old and newly diagnosed, with a disease duration of less than 2 months. Exclusion was applied to patients with uncontrolled infections, other autoimmune diseases, pregnancy or lactation. Diagnoses were based on clinical symptoms, serum thyroxine and TRAb, thyroid ultrasound and orbital computed tomography. Trizol reagent was used to extract total RNA, and RNA quality was then checked on an Agilent 2100 Bioanalyzer. The sequenced sample was peripheral blood or thyroid tissue (not recorded which). The sequence derives from a woman aged 30 to 39 with Graves' hyperthyroidism.

The base sequence is TGTGCCACCAGCAGAGGGGACAGGGGGGCGCCCAACGAGCAGTACTTC. Its coded protein is CATSRGDRGAPNEQYF. Recombination connected TRBV15 to TRBJ2-7; a stretch of 11 junction bases matches TRBD1. Sequences LNHNV (CDR1) and YYDKDF (CDR2) are obtained from the germline V gene (reference sequence). The CDR3 spans 16 residues, from the cysteine through the phenylalanine. CDR3 DNA is the only sequence kept; it has 48 bases, read in frame from the first base. Relative to germline, V is missing 1 base and J is missing 5 bases, with 7 bases of the junction outside any gene match. With the rest looked up from the reference TRBV15 and TRBJ2-7 genes rather than sequenced, the full variable domain is DAMVIQNPRYQVTQFGKPVTLSCSQTLNHNVMYWYQQKSSQAPKLLFHYYDKDFNNEADTPDNFQSRRPNTSFCFLDIRSPGLGDTAMYLCATSRGDRGAPNEQYFGPGTRLTVT.